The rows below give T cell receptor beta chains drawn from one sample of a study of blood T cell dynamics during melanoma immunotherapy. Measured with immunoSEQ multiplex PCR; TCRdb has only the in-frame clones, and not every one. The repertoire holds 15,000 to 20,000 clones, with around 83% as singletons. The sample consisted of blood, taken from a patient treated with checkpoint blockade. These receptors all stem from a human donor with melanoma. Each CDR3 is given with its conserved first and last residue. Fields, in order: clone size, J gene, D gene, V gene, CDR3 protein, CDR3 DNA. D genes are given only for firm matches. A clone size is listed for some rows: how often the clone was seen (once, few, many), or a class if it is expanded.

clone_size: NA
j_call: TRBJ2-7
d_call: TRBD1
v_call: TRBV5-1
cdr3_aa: CASSTSGTGAYEQYF
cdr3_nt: TGCGCCAGCAGCACCTCCGGGACAGGTGCCTACGAGCAGTACTTC

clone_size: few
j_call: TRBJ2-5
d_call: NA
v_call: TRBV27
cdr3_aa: CASSLSGRETQYF
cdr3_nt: TGTGCCAGCAGTTTATCAGGGAGAGAGACCCAGTACTTC

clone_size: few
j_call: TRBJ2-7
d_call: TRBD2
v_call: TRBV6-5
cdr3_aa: CASRELAGSYEQYF
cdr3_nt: TGTGCCAGCAGGGAACTAGCGGGAAGCTACGAGCAGTACTTC

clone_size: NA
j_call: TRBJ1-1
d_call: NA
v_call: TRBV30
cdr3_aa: CAWSVWVGPNSPNTEAFF
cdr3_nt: TGTGCCTGGAGTGTATGGGTCGGGCCTAATAGTCCTAACACTGAAGCTTTCTTT

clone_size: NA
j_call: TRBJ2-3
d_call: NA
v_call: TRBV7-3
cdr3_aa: CASSLTPGGGSDTQYF
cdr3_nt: TGTGCCAGCAGCTTAACCCCGGGGGGCGGATCGGATACGCAGTATTTT

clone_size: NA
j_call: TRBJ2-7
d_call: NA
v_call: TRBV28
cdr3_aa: CASSFGAKRSYEQYF
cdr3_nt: TGTGCCAGCAGTTTCGGGGCAAAACGCTCCTACGAGCAGTACTTC

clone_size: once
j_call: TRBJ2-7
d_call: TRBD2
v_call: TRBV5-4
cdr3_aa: CASSLELAGYEQYF
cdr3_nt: TGTGCCAGCAGCTTGGAACTAGCGGGCTACGAGCAGTACTTC

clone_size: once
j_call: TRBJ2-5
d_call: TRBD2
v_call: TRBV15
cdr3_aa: CATSWGGTSGRGETQYF
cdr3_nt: TGTGCCACCAGCTGGGGCGGGACTAGCGGGAGAGGAGAGACCCAGTACTTC

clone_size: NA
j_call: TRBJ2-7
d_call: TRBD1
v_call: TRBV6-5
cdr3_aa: CASSGQGRTHEQYF
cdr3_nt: TGTGCCAGCAGCGGACAGGGCAGGACTCACGAGCAGTACTTC

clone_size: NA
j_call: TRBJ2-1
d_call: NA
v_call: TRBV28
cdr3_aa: CASKFRREFF
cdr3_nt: TGTGCCAGCAAGTTCCGTCGGGAGTTCTTC

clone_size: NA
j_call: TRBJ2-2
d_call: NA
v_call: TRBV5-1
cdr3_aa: CASSFNTGELFF
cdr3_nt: TGCGCCAGCAGCTTTAACACCGGGGAGCTGTTTTTT

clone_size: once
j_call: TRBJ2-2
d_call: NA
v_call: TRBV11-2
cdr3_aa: CASSRYAMNTGELFF
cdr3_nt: TGTGCCAGCAGCCGATACGCCATGAACACCGGGGAGCTGTTTTTT

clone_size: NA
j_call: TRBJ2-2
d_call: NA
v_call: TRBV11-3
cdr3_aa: CASSLGIGELFF
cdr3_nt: TGTGCCAGCAGCTTAGGTATCGGGGAGCTGTTTTTT

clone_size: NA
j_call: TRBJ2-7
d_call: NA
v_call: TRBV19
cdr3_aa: CASSLAGGSYEQYF
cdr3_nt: TGTGCCAGTAGTCTCGCGGGTGGCTCCTACGAGCAGTACTTC

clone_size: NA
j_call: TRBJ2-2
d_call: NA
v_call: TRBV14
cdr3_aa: CASSQNTGELFF
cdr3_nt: TGTGCCAGCAGCCAGAACACCGGGGAGCTGTTTTTT

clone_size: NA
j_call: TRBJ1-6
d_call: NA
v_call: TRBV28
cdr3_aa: CASSSPDQLLNYNSPLHF
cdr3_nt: TGTGCCAGCAGTTCCCCTGATCAGCTCCTAAACTATAATTCACCCCTCCACTTT

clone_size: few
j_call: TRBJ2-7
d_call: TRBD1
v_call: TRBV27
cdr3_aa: CASSSPGQGARWQYF
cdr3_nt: TGTGCCAGCAGTTCGCCGGGACAGGGGGCGAGATGGCAGTACTTC

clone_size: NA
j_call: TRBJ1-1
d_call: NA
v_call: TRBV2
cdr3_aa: CASRGETMNTEAFF
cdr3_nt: TGTGCCAGCAGGGGGGAAACGATGAACACTGAAGCTTTCTTT

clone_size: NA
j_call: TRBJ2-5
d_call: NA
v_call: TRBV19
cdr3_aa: CASSIWGAFQETQYF
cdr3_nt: TGTGCCAGTAGTATATGGGGGGCTTTCCAAGAGACCCAGTACTTC

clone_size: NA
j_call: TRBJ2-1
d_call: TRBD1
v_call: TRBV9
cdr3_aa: CASSGTGTGEQFF
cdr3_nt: TGTGCCAGCAGCGGAACCGGGACAGGTGAGCAGTTCTTC

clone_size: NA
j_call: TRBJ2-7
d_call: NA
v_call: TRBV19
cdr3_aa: CASSTSGEYEQYF
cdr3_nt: TGTGCCAGTAGTACTTCGGGAGAGTACGAGCAGTACTTC

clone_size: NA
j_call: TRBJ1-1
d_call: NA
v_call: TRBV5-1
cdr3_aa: CASRGRENTEAFF
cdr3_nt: TGCGCCAGCAGGGGCAGGGAGAACACTGAAGCTTTCTTT

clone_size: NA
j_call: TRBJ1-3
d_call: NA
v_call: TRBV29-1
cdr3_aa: CSVEGLGGRGSGNTIYF
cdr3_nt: TGCAGCGTTGAGGGTTTAGGGGGACGGGGCTCTGGAAACACCATATATTTT

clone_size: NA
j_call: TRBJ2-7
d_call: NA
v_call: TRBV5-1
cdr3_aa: CASSLTGDHEQYF
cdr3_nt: TGCGCCAGCAGCTTGACGGGGGACCACGAGCAGTACTTC

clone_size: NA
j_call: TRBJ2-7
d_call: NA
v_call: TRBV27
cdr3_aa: CASSPLLGGSYEQYF
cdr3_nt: TGTGCCAGCAGTCCCCTTTTAGGGGGCTCCTACGAGCAGTACTTC

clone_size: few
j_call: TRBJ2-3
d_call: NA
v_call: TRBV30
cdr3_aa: CAWSIRAADTQYF
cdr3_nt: TGTGCCTGGAGTATCCGTGCGGCAGATACGCAGTATTTT

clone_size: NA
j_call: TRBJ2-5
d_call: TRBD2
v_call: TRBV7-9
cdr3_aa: CASSPGLAGGGETQYF
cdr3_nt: TGTGCCAGCAGCCCCGGACTAGCGGGAGGGGGGGAGACCCAGTACTTC

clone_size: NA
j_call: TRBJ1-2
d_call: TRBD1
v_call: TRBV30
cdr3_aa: CAPIAPQGNYGYTF
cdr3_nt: TGTGCCCCCATCGCCCCACAGGGGAACTATGGCTACACCTTC

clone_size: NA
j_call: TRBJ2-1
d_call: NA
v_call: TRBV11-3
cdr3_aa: CASSLFSPTTGNEQFF
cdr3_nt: TGTGCCAGCAGCTTATTCTCGCCCACTACTGGGAATGAGCAGTTCTTC

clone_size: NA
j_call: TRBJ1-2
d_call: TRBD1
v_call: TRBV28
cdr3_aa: CASRAGQVDGYTF
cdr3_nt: TGTGCCAGCAGGGCGGGACAGGTTGATGGCTACACCTTC

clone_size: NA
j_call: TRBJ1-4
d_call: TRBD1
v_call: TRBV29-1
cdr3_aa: CSVAQGTSTNEKLFF
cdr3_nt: TGCAGCGTTGCACAGGGGACATCAACTAATGAAAAACTGTTTTTT

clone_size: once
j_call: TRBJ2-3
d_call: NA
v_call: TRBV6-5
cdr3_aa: CATRSGTQYF
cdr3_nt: TGTGCCACCCGGAGCGGTACGCAGTATTTT

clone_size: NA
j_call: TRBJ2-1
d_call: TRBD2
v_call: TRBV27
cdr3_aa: CASKRTSGSSNEQFF
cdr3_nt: TGTGCCAGCAAGAGGACTAGCGGGAGCTCCAATGAGCAGTTCTTC

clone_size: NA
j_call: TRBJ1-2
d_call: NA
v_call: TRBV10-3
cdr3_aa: CAISGAGRSNYGYTF
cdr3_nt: TGTGCCATCAGTGGTGCGGGTAGGTCCAACTATGGCTACACCTTC

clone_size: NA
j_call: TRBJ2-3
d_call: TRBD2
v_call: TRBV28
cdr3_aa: CASSPQLAGARDTQYF
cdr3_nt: TGTGCCAGCAGTCCACAACTTGCGGGAGCAAGGGATACGCAGTATTTT

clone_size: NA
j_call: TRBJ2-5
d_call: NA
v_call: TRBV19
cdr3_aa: CASSPVGRGEETQYF
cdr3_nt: TGTGCCAGTAGTCCTGTTGGACGCGGGGAAGAGACCCAGTACTTC

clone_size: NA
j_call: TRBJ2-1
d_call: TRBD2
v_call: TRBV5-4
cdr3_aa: CASTTSGSIGEQFF
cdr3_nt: TGTGCCAGCACCACTAGCGGGAGTATAGGTGAGCAGTTCTTC

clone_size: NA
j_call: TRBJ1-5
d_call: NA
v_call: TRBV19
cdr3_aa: CAAGPQPQHF
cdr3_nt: TGTGCCGCCGGACCGCAACCCCAGCATTTT

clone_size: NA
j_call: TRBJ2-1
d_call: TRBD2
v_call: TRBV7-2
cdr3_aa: CASSLGLAGRFRNEQFF
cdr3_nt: TGTGCCAGCAGCTTAGGGCTAGCGGGACGATTCAGGAATGAGCAGTTCTTC

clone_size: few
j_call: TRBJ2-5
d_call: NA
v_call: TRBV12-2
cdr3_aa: CASRLGLPSGRAGETQYF
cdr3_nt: TGTGCAAGTCGCTTAGGTCTTCCGAGCGGGAGGGCCGGTGAGACCCAGTACTTC

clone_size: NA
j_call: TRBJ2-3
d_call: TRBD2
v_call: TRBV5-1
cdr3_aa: CASSRGADTQYF
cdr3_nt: TGCGCCAGCAGCCGGGGGGCAGATACGCAGTATTTT

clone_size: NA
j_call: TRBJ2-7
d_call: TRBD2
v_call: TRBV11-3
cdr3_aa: CASSILAGGPYEQYF
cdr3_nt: TGTGCCAGCAGCATCCTAGCGGGGGGACCCTACGAGCAGTACTTC

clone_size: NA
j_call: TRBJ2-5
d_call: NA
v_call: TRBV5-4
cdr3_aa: CASSLANLPQYF
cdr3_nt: TGTGCCAGCAGCTTGGCCAATCTCCCCCAGTACTTC

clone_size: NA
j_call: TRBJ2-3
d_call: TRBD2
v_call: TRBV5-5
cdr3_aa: CASSFRGTSGTDTQYF
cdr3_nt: TGTGCCAGCAGCTTCCGGGGGACTAGCGGCACAGATACGCAGTATTTT

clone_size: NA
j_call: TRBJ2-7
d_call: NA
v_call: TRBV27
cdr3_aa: CASSLSPGHYEQYF
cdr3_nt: TGTGCCAGCAGTTTATCGCCAGGACACTACGAGCAGTACTTC